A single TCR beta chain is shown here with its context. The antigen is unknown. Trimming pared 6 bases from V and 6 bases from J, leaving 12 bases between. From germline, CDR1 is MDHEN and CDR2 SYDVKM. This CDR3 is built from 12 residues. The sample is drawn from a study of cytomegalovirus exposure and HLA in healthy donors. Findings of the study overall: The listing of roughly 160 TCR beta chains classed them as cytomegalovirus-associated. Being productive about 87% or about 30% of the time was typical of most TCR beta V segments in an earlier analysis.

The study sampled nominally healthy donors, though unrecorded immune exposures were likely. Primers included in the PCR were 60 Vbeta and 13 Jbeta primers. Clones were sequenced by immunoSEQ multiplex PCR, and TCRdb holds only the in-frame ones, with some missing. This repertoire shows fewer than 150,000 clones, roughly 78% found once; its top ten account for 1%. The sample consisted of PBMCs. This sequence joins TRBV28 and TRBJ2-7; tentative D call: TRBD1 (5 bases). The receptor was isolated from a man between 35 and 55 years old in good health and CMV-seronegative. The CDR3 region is CASRSLQGEQYF. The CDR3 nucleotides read TGTGCCAGCAGATCTCTCCAGGGCGAGCAGTACTTC.